The 20 T cell receptor beta chains listed next were all sequenced from one sample in a study of graft-versus-host responses after intestinal transplantation. TCRdb's copy holds only in-frame clones and misses some; the assay was immunoSEQ multiplex PCR. This sample yields around 13,000 clones, of which about 86% are seen a single time; 50% belongs to the top ten. The sequencing used PBMCs, collected around 130 days after transplant. The receptors were sampled from a human patient who received an intestinal transplant, so some T cells may come from the graft donor.

In its sample, this clone was seen once. The chain has TRBV19 and TRBJ2-3; D might be TRBD2 (5 bases). V shed 5 bases and J shed 5 bases, with 17 bases lying between them. In germline, CDR1 is LNHDA, CDR2 SQIVND (reference sequence). The CDR3 consists of 15 residues. Here the CDR3 reads CASSPIASAGDTQYF. In nucleotides, the CDR3 is TGTGCCAGTAGTCCTATAGCTTCCGCGGGAGATACGCAGTATTTT.

The genes are TRBV10-1 and TRBJ2-7; possibly TRBD1 or TRBD2 for D (5 bases each). The CDR3 contains 13 residues. From germline, CDR1 is WNHNN and CDR2 SYGVQD (reference sequence). Trimming took off 6 bases at V and 2 bases at J, with 11 bases between the two ends. The CDR3 region is CASSRDGPYEQYF. The CDR3 region has the DNA TGCGCCAGCAGCCGGGACGGTCCCTACGAGCAGTACTTC.

Only a few counts were recorded for this clone. The V and J genes are TRBV15 and TRBJ2-3; 11 bases are shared with TRBD2. This CDR3 region has 16 residues. Germline V CDR1 and CDR2: LNHNV, YYDKDF (reference sequence). V dropped 1 base and J dropped 4; count of bases not matched to a gene: 4. The CDR3 sequence: CATSRAGTSGSDTQYF. CDR3 nucleotide sequence: TGTGCCACCAGCAGAGCCGGGACTAGCGGTTCAGATACGCAGTATTTT.

The V gene is TRBV27, the J gene TRBJ2-2, with TRBD2 matching 7 bases. CDR1 and CDR2 (germline): MNHEY, SMNVEV (reference sequence). This CDR3 is 14 amino acids long. V was pared by 8 bases and J by 5 bases, with 8 bases of the junction left unmatched. The DNA for the CDR3 is TGTGCCAGCCGACTAGCAGTGAGGACCGGGGAGCTGTTTTTT. Protein product: CASRLAVRTGELFF.

This clone occurred once. The chain carries TRBV7-3 and TRBJ2-3, with a weak D call TRBD1 (5 bases). Trimming pared 5 bases from V and 2 bases from J, leaving 11 bases between. The germline V gene encodes CDR1 SGHTA and CDR2 FQGTGA. This CDR3 region has 14 residues. The chain's CDR3 is CASSGGATTDTQYF. CDR3 sequence (DNA): TGTGCCAGCAGCGGTGGGGCGACCACAGATACGCAGTATTTT. The variable domain in full, with the rest retrieved from reference TRBV7-3 and TRBJ2-3, is GAGVSQTPSNKVTEKGKYVELRCDPISGHTALYWYRQSLGQGPEFLIYFQGTGAADDSGLPNDRFFAVRPEGSVSTLKIQRTERGDSAVYLCASSGGATTDTQYFGPGTRLTVL.

The chain is built from TRBV27 and TRBJ1-5, with D unresolved. Trimming shortened V by 2 bases and J by 4 bases, and 6 bases separated the two germline ends. Germline CDR1 and CDR2: MNHEY and SMNVEV (reference sequence). The CDR3 is 13 residues long. The CDR3 bases are TGTGCCAGCAGTTTACAGCCAAATCAGCCCCAGCATTTT. This encodes CASSLQPNQPQHF.

The rearrangement links TRBV23-1 to TRBJ2-7; 10 nucleotides agree with TRBD1. TRBV23-1 is filed as an ORF, its function uncertain. V lost 4 bases and J lost 3; bases outside the gene matches: 6. The CDR3 spans 15 residues. DNA of the CDR3: TGCGCCAGCAGTCCCCCACGGGACAGGGGCTACGAGCAGTACTTC. It encodes CASSPPRDRGYEQYF.

The chain links TRBV5-6 to TRBJ2-7; a possible D gene is TRBD1 (6 bases). V lost 9 bases to trimming and J lost 3 bases, with 13 bases between them. The V gene's germline CDR1 is SGHDT and CDR2 YYEEEE. The CDR3 sequence is 12 residues long. The CDR3 is CATSRTVYEQYF. As DNA, the CDR3 is TGTGCCACCTCCCGGACAGTCTACGAGCAGTACTTC.

The chain uses TRBV27 and TRBJ1-1, with a tentative D call TRBD1 (5 bases). Trimming cost V 6 bases and J 5 bases, with 10 bases left between them. Germline lookup yields CDR1 MNHEY and CDR2 SMNVEV (reference sequence). The CDR3 is made up of 12 amino acids. This CDR3 is CASRGGGTEAFF. CDR3 DNA: TGTGCCAGCAGGGGGGGAGGGACTGAAGCTTTCTTT.

The chain couples TRBV11-2 to TRBJ1-2, with D perhaps matching TRBD1 (5 bases). Germline V gene sequence: CDR1 SGHAT, CDR2 FQNNGV. CDR3 size: 12 residues. Trimming removed 3 bases from V and 6 bases from J, with 8 bases in between. The CDR3 region has the DNA TGTGCCAGCAGCTTGACGGGGCATGGCTACACCTTC. It specifies CASSLTGHGYTF.

This clone was recorded only once. The V and J genes are TRBV6-6 and TRBJ2-7, with TRBD1 matching 7 bases. The V gene's germline CDR1 is MNHNY and CDR2 SVGAGI (reference sequence). CDR3 size: 14 residues. The ends lost 2 bases at V and 3 bases at J; junction bases unmatched: 4. CDR3 in amino acids: CASSYGTVYYEQYF. The CDR3 DNA is TGTGCCAGCAGTTACGGGACAGTCTACTACGAGCAGTACTTC.

This chain links TRBV6-1 with TRBJ2-5; D uncertain. Germline V gene sequence: CDR1 MNHNS, CDR2 SASEGT. V lost 7 bases and J lost 2, with 17 bases in between. The CDR3 contains 15 residues. The CDR3 nucleotides are TGTGCCAGCACCCACGGGCGGAGAGTTCAAGAGACCCAGTACTTC. It yields the protein CASTHGRRVQETQYF.

The sample holds one count of this clone. This chain joins TRBV7-9 and TRBJ2-1, with TRBD2 as a possible D gene (6 bases). The V end was cut by 5 bases, the J end by 6 bases, with 14 bases between. CDR3 length: 14 residues. The germline V gene encodes CDR1 SEHNR and CDR2 FQNEAQ (reference sequence). The CDR3 region has the DNA TGTGCCAGCAGCGGGACTCCCAGATTCAATGAGCAGTTCTTC. Residues: CASSGTPRFNEQFF.

V is TRBV10-1 and J is TRBJ2-7; a weak D match, TRBD2 (6 bases). From germline, CDR1 is WNHNN and CDR2 SYGVQD (reference sequence). The CDR3 is 14 amino acids. V was shortened by 5 bases and J by 2 bases, with 13 bases between the two germline ends. This chain's CDR3 is CASSPRGGAYEQYF. Written as DNA, the CDR3 is TGCGCCAGCAGTCCCCGCGGAGGGGCCTACGAGCAGTACTTC.

V gene TRBV5-1 combines with J gene TRBJ2-7; D gene unclear. This CDR3 contains 13 residues. V lost 4 bases and J lost 2, with 10 bases in between. Looked up from germline, CDR1 is SGHRS and CDR2 is YFSETQ. Here the CDR3 reads CASSPEWAYEQYF. The DNA for the CDR3 is TGCGCCAGCAGCCCTGAGTGGGCCTACGAGCAGTACTTC.

The chain is built from TRBV6-5 and TRBJ1-2; D not resolved. This CDR3 has 11 amino acids. V lost 4 bases and J lost 4, with 4 bases in between. Germline V CDR1 and CDR2: MNHEY, SVGAGI. The CDR3 DNA follows: TGTGCCAGCAGTTGGGGCTATGGCTACACCTTC. Its protein is CASSWGYGYTF.

This clone came up a few times. The chain has TRBV11-2 and TRBJ2-7; D not resolved. Germline CDR1 reads SGHAT; CDR2 reads FQNNGV. CDR3 length: 13 amino acids. V lost 1 base and J lost 5, with 9 bases in between. CDR3 residues: CASSLGIGNEQYF. CDR3 nucleotides: TGTGCCAGCAGCTTAGGGATCGGTAACGAGCAGTACTTC.

V and J are TRBV19 and TRBJ1-2, with a tentative D call TRBD1 (5 bases). The CDR3 sequence is 15 residues long. From germline, CDR1 is LNHDA and CDR2 SQIVND (reference sequence). V was trimmed by 6 bases and J by 5 bases, leaving 19 bases between them. CDR3 residues: CASRLTTGEGYGYTF. The CDR3 DNA is TGTGCCAGTAGACTTACCACCGGGGAGGGGTATGGCTACACCTTC.

The chain has TRBV6-4 and TRBJ2-1; D is uncertain. The CDR3 length is 14 residues. The germline CDR1 and CDR2 sequences are MRHNA and SNTAGT. Trimming took off 3 bases at V and 7 bases at J, with 13 bases between the two ends. CDR3 amino acids: CASSEEPGRNEQFF. The DNA of the CDR3 is TGTGCCAGCAGTGAAGAACCCGGAAGAAATGAGCAGTTCTTC.

The chain links TRBV6-8 to TRBJ2-4; 9 nucleotides line up with TRBD1. The CDR3 is 17 amino acids. Per germline, CDR1 MNHGY and CDR2 SAAAGT. V dropped 0 bases and J dropped 1; count of bases not matched to a gene: 4. CDR3 DNA: TGTGCCAGCAGTTACTCCGGGACAGGGAGGGCCAAAAACATTCAGTACTTC. Translation gives CASSYSGTGRAKNIQYF.